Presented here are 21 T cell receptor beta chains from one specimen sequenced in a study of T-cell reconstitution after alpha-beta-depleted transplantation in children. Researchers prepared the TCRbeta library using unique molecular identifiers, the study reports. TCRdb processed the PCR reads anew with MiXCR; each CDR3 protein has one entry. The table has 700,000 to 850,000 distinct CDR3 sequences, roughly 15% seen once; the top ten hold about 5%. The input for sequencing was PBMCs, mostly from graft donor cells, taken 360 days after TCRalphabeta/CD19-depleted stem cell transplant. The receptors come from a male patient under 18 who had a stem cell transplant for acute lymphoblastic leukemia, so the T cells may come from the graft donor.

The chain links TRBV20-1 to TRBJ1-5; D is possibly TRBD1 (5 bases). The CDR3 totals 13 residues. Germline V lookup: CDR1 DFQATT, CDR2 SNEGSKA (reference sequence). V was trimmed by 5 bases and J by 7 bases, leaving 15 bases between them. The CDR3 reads CSAAHPGDQPQHF. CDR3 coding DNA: TGCAGTGCTGCCCACCCTGGGGACCAGCCCCAGCATTTT.

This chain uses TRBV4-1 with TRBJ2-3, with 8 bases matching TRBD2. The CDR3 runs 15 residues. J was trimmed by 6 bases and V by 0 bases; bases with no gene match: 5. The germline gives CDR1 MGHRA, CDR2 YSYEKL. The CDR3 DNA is TGCGCCAGCAGCCAAGAGCGTGGCGGGGGGGATACGCAGTATTTT. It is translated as CASSQERGGGDTQYF.

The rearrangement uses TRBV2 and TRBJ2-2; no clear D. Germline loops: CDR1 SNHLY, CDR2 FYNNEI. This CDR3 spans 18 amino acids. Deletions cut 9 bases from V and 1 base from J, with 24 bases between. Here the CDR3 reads CASGYKRATSLNTGELFF. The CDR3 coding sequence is TGTGCCAGTGGGTATAAGCGAGCAACCTCTCTGAACACCGGGGAGCTGTTTTTT.

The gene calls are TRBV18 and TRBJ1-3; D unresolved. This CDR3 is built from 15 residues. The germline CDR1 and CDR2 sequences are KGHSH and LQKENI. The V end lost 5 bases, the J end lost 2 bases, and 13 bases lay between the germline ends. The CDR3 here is CASSSRTKAGNTIYF. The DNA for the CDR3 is TGTGCCAGCTCATCCCGGACGAAGGCTGGAAACACCATATATTTT.

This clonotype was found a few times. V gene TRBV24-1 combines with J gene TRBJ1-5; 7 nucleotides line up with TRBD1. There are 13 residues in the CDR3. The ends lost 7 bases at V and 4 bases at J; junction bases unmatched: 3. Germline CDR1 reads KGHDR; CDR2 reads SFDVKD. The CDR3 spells CATSEDRNQPQHF. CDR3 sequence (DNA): TGTGCCACCAGCGAGGACAGGAATCAGCCCCAGCATTTT.

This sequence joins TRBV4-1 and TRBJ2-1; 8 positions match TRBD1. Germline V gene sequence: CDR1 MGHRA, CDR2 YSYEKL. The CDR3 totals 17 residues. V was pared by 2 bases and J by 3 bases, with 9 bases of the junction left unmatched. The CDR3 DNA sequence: TGCGCCAGCAGCCAAAATAGAGACAGGGGCGGCTACAATGAGCAGTTCTTC. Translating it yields CASSQNRDRGGYNEQFF.

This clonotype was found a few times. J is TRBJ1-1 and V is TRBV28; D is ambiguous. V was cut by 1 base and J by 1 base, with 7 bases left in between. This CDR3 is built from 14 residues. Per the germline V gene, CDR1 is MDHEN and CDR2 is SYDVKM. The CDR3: CASSLLHKNTEAFF. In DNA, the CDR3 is TGTGCCAGCAGTTTATTACACAAGAACACTGAAGCTTTCTTT.

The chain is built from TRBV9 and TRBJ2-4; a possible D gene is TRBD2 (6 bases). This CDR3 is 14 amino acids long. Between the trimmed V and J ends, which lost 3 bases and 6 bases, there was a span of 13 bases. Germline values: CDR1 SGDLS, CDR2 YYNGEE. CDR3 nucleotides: TGTGCCAGCAGCGCGGGGGATTTGAGAAACATTCAGTACTTC. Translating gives CASSAGDLRNIQYF.

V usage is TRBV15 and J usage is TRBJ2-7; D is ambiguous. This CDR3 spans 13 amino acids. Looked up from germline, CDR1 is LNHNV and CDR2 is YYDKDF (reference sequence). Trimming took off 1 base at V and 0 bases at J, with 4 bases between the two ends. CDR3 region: CATSRVPSYEQYF. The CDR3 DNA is TGTGCCACCAGCAGAGTTCCCTCCTACGAGCAGTACTTC.

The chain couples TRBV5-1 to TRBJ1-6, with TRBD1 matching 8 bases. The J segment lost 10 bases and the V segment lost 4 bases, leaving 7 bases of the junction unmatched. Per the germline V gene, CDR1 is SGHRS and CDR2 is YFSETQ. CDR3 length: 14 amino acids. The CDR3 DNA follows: TGCGCCAGCAGCACCGGGACAGGAGTCTCACCCCTCCACTTT. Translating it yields CASSTGTGVSPLHF.

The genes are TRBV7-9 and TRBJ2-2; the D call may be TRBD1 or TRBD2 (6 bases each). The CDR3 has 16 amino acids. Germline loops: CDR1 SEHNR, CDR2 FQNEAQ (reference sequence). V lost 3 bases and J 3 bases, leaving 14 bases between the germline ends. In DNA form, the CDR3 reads TGTGCCAGCAGCTTCCGCGGGACACCAGACACCGGGGAGCTGTTTTTT. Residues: CASSFRGTPDTGELFF.

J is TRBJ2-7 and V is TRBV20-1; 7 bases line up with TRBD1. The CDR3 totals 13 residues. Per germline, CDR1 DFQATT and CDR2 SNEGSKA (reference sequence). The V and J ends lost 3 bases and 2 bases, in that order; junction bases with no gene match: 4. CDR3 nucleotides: TGCAGTGCTAGGCCAGGGACAGCCTACGAGCAGTACTTC. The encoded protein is CSARPGTAYEQYF.

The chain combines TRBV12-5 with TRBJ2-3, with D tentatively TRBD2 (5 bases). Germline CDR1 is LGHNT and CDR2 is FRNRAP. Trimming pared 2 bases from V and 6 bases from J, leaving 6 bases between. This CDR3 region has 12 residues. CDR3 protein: CASGLRGDTQYF. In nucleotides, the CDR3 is TGTGCTAGTGGTTTGAGAGGGGATACGCAGTATTTT.

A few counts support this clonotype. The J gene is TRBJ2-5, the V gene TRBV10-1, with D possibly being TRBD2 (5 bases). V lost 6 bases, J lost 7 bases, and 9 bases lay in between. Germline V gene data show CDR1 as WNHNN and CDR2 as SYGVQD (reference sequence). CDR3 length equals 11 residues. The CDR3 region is CASRGVLTQYF. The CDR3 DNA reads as TGCGCCAGCAGGGGAGTCTTGACCCAGTACTTC.

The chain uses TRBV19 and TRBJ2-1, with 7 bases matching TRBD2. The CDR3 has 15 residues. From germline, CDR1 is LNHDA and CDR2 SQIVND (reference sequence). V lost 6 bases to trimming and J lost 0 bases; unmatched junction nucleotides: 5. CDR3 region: CASRGGGSSYNEQFF. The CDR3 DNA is TGTGCCAGTAGAGGCGGCGGGAGCTCCTACAATGAGCAGTTCTTC.

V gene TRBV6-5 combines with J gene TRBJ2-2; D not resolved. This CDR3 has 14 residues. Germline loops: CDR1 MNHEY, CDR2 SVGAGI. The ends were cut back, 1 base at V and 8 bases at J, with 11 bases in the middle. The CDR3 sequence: CASSYWSGMGELFF. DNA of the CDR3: TGTGCCAGCAGTTACTGGTCGGGCATGGGGGAGCTGTTTTTT.

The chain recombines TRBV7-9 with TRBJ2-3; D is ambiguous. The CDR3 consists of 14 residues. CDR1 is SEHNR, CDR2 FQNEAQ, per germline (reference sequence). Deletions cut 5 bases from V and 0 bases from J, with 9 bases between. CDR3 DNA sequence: TGTGCCAGCAGCCCCGTGGGTAGCACAGATACGCAGTATTTT. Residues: CASSPVGSTDTQYF.

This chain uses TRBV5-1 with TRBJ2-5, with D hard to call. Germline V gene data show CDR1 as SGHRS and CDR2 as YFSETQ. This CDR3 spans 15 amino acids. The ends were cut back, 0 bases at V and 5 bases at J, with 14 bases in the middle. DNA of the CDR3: TGCGCCAGCAGCTTGGGCTCCGGCGCCGGGGAGACCCAGTACTTC. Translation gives CASSLGSGAGETQYF.

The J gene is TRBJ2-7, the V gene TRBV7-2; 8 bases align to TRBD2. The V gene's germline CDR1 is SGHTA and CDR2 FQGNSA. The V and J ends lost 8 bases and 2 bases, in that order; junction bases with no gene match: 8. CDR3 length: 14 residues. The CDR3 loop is CASGWVSGTYEQYF. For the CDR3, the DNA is TGTGCCAGCGGTTGGGTTAGCGGGACCTACGAGCAGTACTTC.

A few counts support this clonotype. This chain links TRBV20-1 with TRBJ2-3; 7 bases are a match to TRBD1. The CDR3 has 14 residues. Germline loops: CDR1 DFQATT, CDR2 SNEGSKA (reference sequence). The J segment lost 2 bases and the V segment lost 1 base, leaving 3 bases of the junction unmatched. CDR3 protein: CSARGTGATDTQYF. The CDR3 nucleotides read TGCAGTGCTAGAGGAACAGGGGCCACAGATACGCAGTATTTT.

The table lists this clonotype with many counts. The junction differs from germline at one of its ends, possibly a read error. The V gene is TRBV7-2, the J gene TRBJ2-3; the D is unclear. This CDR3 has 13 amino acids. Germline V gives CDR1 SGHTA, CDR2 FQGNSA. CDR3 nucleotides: TGTGCCAGCAGTTTAGCCTTCACAGATACGCAGTATTTT. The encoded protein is CASSLAFTDTQYF.